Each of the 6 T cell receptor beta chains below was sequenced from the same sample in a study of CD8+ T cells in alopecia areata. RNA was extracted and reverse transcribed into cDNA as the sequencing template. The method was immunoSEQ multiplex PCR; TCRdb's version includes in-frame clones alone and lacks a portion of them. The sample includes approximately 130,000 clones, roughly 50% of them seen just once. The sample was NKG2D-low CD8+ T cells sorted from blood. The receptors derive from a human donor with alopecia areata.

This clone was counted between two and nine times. The CDR3 DNA reads as TGCGCCAGCAGCTTGGAGGTGGAGGTCGAGCAGTACTTC. Protein sequence: CASSLEVEVEQYF. This rearrangement joins TRBV5-1 to TRBJ2-7; TRBD2 might be the D (5 bases). This CDR3 has 13 amino acids. V shed 0 bases and J shed 6 bases, with 10 bases lying between them. Germline CDR1 SGHRS, CDR2 YFSETQ.

The chain's CDR3 is CSVEGTGVVEQYF. The CDR3 DNA reads as TGCAGCGTTGAAGGGACGGGGGTTGTGGAGCAGTACTTC. The J gene is TRBJ2-7, the V gene TRBV29-1; possibly TRBD2 for D (6 bases). The germline CDR1 and CDR2 sequences are SQVTM and ANQGSEA. CDR3 length: 13 amino acids. The ends were cut back, 1 base at V and 7 bases at J, with 14 bases in the middle.

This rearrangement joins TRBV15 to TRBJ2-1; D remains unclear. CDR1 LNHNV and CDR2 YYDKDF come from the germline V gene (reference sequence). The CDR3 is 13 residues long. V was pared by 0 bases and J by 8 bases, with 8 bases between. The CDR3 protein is CATSRDRFDEQFF. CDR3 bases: TGTGCCACCAGCAGAGACCGCTTCGATGAGCAGTTCTTC. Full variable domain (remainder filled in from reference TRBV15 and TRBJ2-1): DAMVIQNPRYQVTQFGKPVTLSCSQTLNHNVMYWYQQKSSQAPKLLFHYYDKDFNNEADTPDNFQSRRPNTSFCFLDIRSPGLGDTAMYLCATSRDRFDEQFFGPGTRLTVL.

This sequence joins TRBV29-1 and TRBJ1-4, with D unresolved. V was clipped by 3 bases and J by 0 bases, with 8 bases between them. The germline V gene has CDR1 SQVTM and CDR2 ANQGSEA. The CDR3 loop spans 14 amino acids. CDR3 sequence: CSVEEEATNEKLFF. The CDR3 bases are TGCAGCGTTGAGGAGGAAGCAACTAATGAAAAACTGTTTTTT.

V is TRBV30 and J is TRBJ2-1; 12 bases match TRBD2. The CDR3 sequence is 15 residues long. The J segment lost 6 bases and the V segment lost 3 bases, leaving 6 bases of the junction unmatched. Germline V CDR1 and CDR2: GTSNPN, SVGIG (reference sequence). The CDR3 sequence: CAWRKTSGRINEQFF. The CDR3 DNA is TGTGCCTGGAGAAAGACTAGCGGGAGAATCAATGAGCAGTTCTTC.

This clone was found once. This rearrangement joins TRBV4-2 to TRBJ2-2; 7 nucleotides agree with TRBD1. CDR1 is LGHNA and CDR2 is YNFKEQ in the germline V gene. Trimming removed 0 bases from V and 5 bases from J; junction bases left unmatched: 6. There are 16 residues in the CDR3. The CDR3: CASSQEEQGKTGELFF. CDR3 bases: TGTGCCAGCAGCCAAGAAGAACAGGGGAAAACCGGGGAGCTGTTTTTT.